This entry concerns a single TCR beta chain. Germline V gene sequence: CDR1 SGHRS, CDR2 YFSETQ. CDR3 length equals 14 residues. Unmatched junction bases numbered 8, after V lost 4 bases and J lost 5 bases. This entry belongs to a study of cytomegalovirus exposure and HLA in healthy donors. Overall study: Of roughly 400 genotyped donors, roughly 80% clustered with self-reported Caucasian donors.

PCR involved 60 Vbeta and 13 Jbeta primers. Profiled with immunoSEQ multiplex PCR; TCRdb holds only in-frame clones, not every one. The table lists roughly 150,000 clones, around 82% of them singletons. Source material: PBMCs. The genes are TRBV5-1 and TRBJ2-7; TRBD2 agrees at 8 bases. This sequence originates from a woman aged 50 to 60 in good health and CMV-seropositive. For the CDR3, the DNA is TGCGCCAGCAGCCTAGCCGGGACTAGTAACGAGCAGTACTTC. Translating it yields CASSLAGTSNEQYF.